This TCR beta chain was profiled in a study of cytomegalovirus exposure and HLA in healthy donors. Overall study findings and caveats: Using a false discovery rate of 0.05, a later analysis showed that 15,000 to 20,000 TCR beta sequences were associated with HLA alleles.

When sampled, the donors appeared nominally healthy, though they likely had unrecorded immune exposures. Details on this clone: Its antigen remains unidentified. The same CDR3 can be traced to other DNA sequences in this sample.

A multiplex PCR was run with 60 Vbeta primers and 13 Jbeta primers. Produced via immunoSEQ multiplex PCR; TCRdb's table is partial and in-frame only. The listing records 150,000 to 200,000 clones. This CDR3 is 14 amino acids long. Trimming took off 3 bases at V and 0 bases at J, with 7 bases between the two ends. Germline-derived CDR1 and CDR2 are MNHEY and SVGAGI. V and J are TRBV6-5 and TRBJ2-3; no clear D. Sequencing used PBMCs. This clonotype originated in a boy aged 5-17 years in good health and CMV-seronegative. The CDR3 sequence is CASSYSGSTDTQYF. CDR3 bases: TGTGCCAGCAGTTATTCAGGAAGCACAGATACGCAGTATTTT.